This T cell receptor (beta chain) was retrieved from a study of T cell changes during pregnancy in multiple sclerosis. Trimming took 7 bases from V and 5 from J; bases not matched to a gene: 13. The CDR3 sequence is 17 residues long. Germline V gene data show CDR1 as SQVTM and CDR2 as ANQGSEA. Assay: immunoSEQ multiplex PCR; the TCRdb copy retains only in-frame clones and omits some. The profile shows more than 55,000 clones, roughly 92% of them singletons. The chain recombines TRBV29-1 with TRBJ2-1, with 14 positions matching TRBD2. This clonotype was obtained from a female donor in good health, enrolled as a control in a pregnancy study. This sample comprised peripheral blood, obtained in the first trimester of pregnancy. The CDR3 region has the DNA TGCAGCGCGGAGGGACTAGCGGGAGCGTGGGCAAACAATGAGCAGTTCTTC. Its translation: CSAEGLAGAWANNEQFF.